This note documents a single TCR beta chain sequence. What it binds is not known. Blood CD4+ CD25-low CD127-high conventional T cells supplied the genomic DNA template. This specimen belongs to a study of regulatory and conventional T cells in RAG deficiency. Overall study results and limits: Control T-cell subsets had markedly higher Shannon entropy and lower Simpson indices than RAG-deficient patients. Treg unique TCR beta sequences were about 100-fold fewer in Omenn syndrome and CID/AS patients than controls. Omenn patients showed >90% Treg-Tconv overlap and shorter CDR3 lengths.

The V segment lost 7 bases and the J segment 0 bases; nucleotides outside the gene matches: 9. CDR1 is SQVTM, CDR2 ANQGSEA, per germline. The CDR3 extends over 15 amino acids. This table comes from immunoSEQ multiplex PCR, and its TCRdb copy is limited to in-frame clones, with some not included. The data show tens of thousands of clones, with about nine tenths seen just once and about 0.53% held by the top ten. This sample was shared with a second study, whose subject was regulatory T cells. That source notes: The PCR used 52 TRBV and 13 TRBJ primers.

This clonotype originated in a human donor in good health. The V and J genes are TRBV29-1 and TRBJ2-3; 8 bases agree with TRBD2. The material sequenced was CD4+ effector T cells sorted from blood. Written as DNA, the CDR3 is TGCAGCGCCGTTCGTAGCGGGGCTAGCACAGATACGCAGTATTTT. Its protein is CSAVRSGASTDTQYF.